This T cell receptor (beta chain) was found in a study of cytotoxic CD8 clonotypes in ibrutinib-treated CLL. Study details: Among the patients, about a dozen presented as relapsed/refractory and about 16 as treatment-naive; fewer than 18 showed unmutated IGHV. Findings of the study overall: Public clonotypes were rare and shrank or held steady on treatment.

Profiling relied on immunoSEQ multiplex PCR, and the TCRdb table lists in-frame clones only, not all of them. The table lists approximately 74,000 clones, around 81% of them singletons. This clone was recorded a few times. What it binds is not known. Deletions cut 4 bases from V and 2 bases from J, with 13 bases between. From germline, CDR1 is SGHRS and CDR2 YFSETQ. The CDR3 has 15 amino acids. The chain carries TRBV5-1 and TRBJ2-1; D possibly uses TRBD1 or TRBD2 (5 bases each). This receptor was obtained from a human donor with chronic lymphocytic leukemia. Source: PBMCs, taken at disease progression, from a patient treated with ibrutinib. CDR3 sequence (DNA): TGCGCCAGCAGCGGTGAGGGGCGTACCTACAATGAGCAGTTCTTC. Translated, it gives CASSGEGRTYNEQFF.